This is a list of T cell receptor beta chains from one sample in a study of control samples from healthy donors and cancer patients. Clones were read by immunoSEQ multiplex PCR, and TCRdb kept only the in-frame ones, dropping some. The table records roughly 130,000 clones, 80% to 95% of them present only once. The specimen was blood. The receptors shown here come from a man between 18 and 35 years old in good health. Each CDR3 is given with its conserved first and last residue. The order of the fields is D gene, clone size, J gene, V gene, CDR3 DNA, CDR3 protein. The D gene is left open where the match is weak. For some rows the clone size is stated as once, few or many, or as a class when expanded; others skip it.

d_call: -; clone_size: once; j_call: TRBJ1-5; v_call: TRBV27; cdr3_nt: TGTGCCAGCAGTCCCGGGGGGGGCGGCAATCAGCCCCAGCATTTT; cdr3_aa: CASSPGGGGNQPQHF
d_call: TRBD1; clone_size: -; j_call: TRBJ1-5; v_call: TRBV20-1; cdr3_nt: TGCAGTGCTAGTGATAGACAGGGGCGGAATCAGCCCCAGCATTTT; cdr3_aa: CSASDRQGRNQPQHF
d_call: -; clone_size: -; j_call: TRBJ1-2; v_call: TRBV29-1; cdr3_nt: TGCAGCGTTGATATAGACCCCGGGTTCGCGGGTGGCTACACCTTC; cdr3_aa: CSVDIDPGFAGGYTF
d_call: TRBD2; clone_size: -; j_call: TRBJ2-1; v_call: TRBV6-4; cdr3_nt: TGTGCCAGCAGTGAGAGCGGGGGGCCCAATGAGCAGTTCTTC; cdr3_aa: CASSESGGPNEQFF
d_call: TRBD2; clone_size: -; j_call: TRBJ2-3; v_call: TRBV9; cdr3_nt: TGTGCCAGCAGCGTAGGCGGTAGCGGGGCTAGCACAGATACGCAGTATTTT; cdr3_aa: CASSVGGSGASTDTQYF
d_call: -; clone_size: few; j_call: TRBJ1-2; v_call: TRBV25-1; cdr3_nt: TGTGCCAGCAGTGGTTGGACGGCTGGGGATCTGGGCTACACCTTC; cdr3_aa: CASSGWTAGDLGYTF
d_call: -; clone_size: once; j_call: TRBJ2-3; v_call: TRBV7-3; cdr3_nt: TGTGCCAGCAGCTTAGGAGGGCTTGGCACAGATACGCAGTATTTT; cdr3_aa: CASSLGGLGTDTQYF
d_call: -; clone_size: once; j_call: TRBJ1-2; v_call: TRBV9; cdr3_nt: TGTGCCAGCAGCCTTTTACAGGGTATGGAAGGCTACACCTTC; cdr3_aa: CASSLLQGMEGYTF
d_call: -; clone_size: -; j_call: TRBJ2-3; v_call: TRBV19; cdr3_nt: TGTGCCAGTAGTATGCCAGGTAAAAGGACAGATACGCAGTATTTT; cdr3_aa: CASSMPGKRTDTQYF
d_call: -; clone_size: -; j_call: TRBJ1-3; v_call: TRBV13; cdr3_nt: TGTGCCAGCAGCTTAAGTCATTCGGGAAACACCATATATTTT; cdr3_aa: CASSLSHSGNTIYF
d_call: -; clone_size: -; j_call: TRBJ1-1; v_call: TRBV4-1; cdr3_nt: TGCGCCAGCAGCCAGCCTACAGGGAGAAATACTGAAGCTTTCTTT; cdr3_aa: CASSQPTGRNTEAFF
d_call: -; clone_size: -; j_call: TRBJ2-3; v_call: TRBV28; cdr3_nt: TGTGCCAGCAGTTTATGGGGCAGGGGCACAGATACGCAGTATTTT; cdr3_aa: CASSLWGRGTDTQYF
d_call: TRBD2; clone_size: -; j_call: TRBJ2-1; v_call: TRBV6-5; cdr3_nt: TGTGCCAGCAGTTACTCCCTAGCGGGGGGGCTGGTTGAGCAGTTCTTC; cdr3_aa: CASSYSLAGGLVEQFF
d_call: -; clone_size: -; j_call: TRBJ2-1; v_call: TRBV11-1; cdr3_nt: TGTGCCAGCAGCTTAGGCGCAGGGGTCTCCAATGAGCAGTTCTTC; cdr3_aa: CASSLGAGVSNEQFF
d_call: -; clone_size: few; j_call: TRBJ1-4; v_call: TRBV3-1/TRBV3-2; cdr3_nt: TGTGCCAGCAGTCCCAGAAATGAAAAACTGTTTTTT; cdr3_aa: CASSPRNEKLFF
d_call: -; clone_size: -; j_call: TRBJ1-1; v_call: TRBV13; cdr3_nt: TGTGCCAGCAGCTTAGCGGCCCTAGACGCCAACACTGAAGCTTTCTTT; cdr3_aa: CASSLAALDANTEAFF
d_call: -; clone_size: once; j_call: TRBJ2-5; v_call: TRBV2; cdr3_nt: TGTGCCAGCTATCGGGCCATCAGAGAGACCCAGTACTTC; cdr3_aa: CASYRAIRETQYF
d_call: -; clone_size: once; j_call: TRBJ1-5; v_call: TRBV7-9; cdr3_nt: TGTGCCAGCGCGCGGGGGAGTGGGCCCCAGCATTTT; cdr3_aa: CASARGSGPQHF
d_call: -; clone_size: -; j_call: TRBJ2-1; v_call: TRBV4-1; cdr3_nt: TGCGCCAGCAGCTATATCAGGGGGGGCCTGAATGAGCAGTTCTTC; cdr3_aa: CASSYIRGGLNEQFF
d_call: -; clone_size: -; j_call: TRBJ1-6; v_call: TRBV3-1/TRBV3-2; cdr3_nt: TGTGCCAGCAGTAAGGACATCTATAATTCACCCCTCCACTTT; cdr3_aa: CASSKDIYNSPLHF
d_call: -; clone_size: -; j_call: TRBJ1-5; v_call: TRBV2; cdr3_nt: TGTGCCAGCAAAGGGGGAAGTCAGCCCCAGCATTTT; cdr3_aa: CASKGGSQPQHF
d_call: -; clone_size: -; j_call: TRBJ1-2; v_call: TRBV5-6; cdr3_nt: TGTGCCAGCAGCTTCGGACAAACGGAGGGCTACACCTTC; cdr3_aa: CASSFGQTEGYTF
d_call: -; clone_size: -; j_call: TRBJ2-3; v_call: TRBV9; cdr3_nt: TGTGCCAGCACCTTAGGACAGAAGGACACAGATACGCAGTATTTT; cdr3_aa: CASTLGQKDTDTQYF
d_call: -; clone_size: once; j_call: TRBJ1-3; v_call: TRBV19; cdr3_nt: TGTGCCAGTACCGGGACCTATGGTTCAGCTGGAAACACCATATATTTT; cdr3_aa: CASTGTYGSAGNTIYF
d_call: -; clone_size: -; j_call: TRBJ2-2; v_call: TRBV15; cdr3_nt: TGTGCCACCAGCAGAGCGCGCAGTAACACCGGGGAGCTGTTTTTT; cdr3_aa: CATSRARSNTGELFF
d_call: TRBD1; clone_size: once; j_call: TRBJ1-3; v_call: TRBV5-1; cdr3_nt: TGCGCCAGCAGGGACAGGCCGAACTCTGGAAACACCATATATTTT; cdr3_aa: CASRDRPNSGNTIYF
d_call: TRBD1; clone_size: -; j_call: TRBJ2-5; v_call: TRBV6-5; cdr3_nt: TGTGCCAGCAGGGATACAGGGGGCGGCCAAGAGACCCAGTACTTC; cdr3_aa: CASRDTGGGQETQYF
d_call: TRBD1; clone_size: -; j_call: TRBJ2-7; v_call: TRBV27; cdr3_nt: TGTGCCAGCAGTTTATCGACAGGGTTAGTAGCCTACGAGCAGTACTTC; cdr3_aa: CASSLSTGLVAYEQYF
d_call: -; clone_size: -; j_call: TRBJ1-3; v_call: TRBV28; cdr3_nt: TGTGCCAGCGGTATCAGGGGAAGTGGAAACACCATATATTTT; cdr3_aa: CASGIRGSGNTIYF
d_call: TRBD1; clone_size: -; j_call: TRBJ1-1; v_call: TRBV28; cdr3_nt: TGTGCCAGCAGTAAACACAGGGGGGTAACTGAAGCTTTCTTT; cdr3_aa: CASSKHRGVTEAFF
d_call: -; clone_size: -; j_call: TRBJ2-2; v_call: TRBV7-9; cdr3_nt: TGTGCCAGCAGCTTATTATCCGTCGGGACGAACACCGGGGAGCTGTTTTTT; cdr3_aa: CASSLLSVGTNTGELFF
d_call: -; clone_size: once; j_call: TRBJ2-3; v_call: TRBV7-7; cdr3_nt: TGTGCTAGCAGCTTAGGCCAGGGACCCACAGATACGCAGTATTTT; cdr3_aa: CASSLGQGPTDTQYF
d_call: TRBD1; clone_size: -; j_call: TRBJ1-6; v_call: TRBV25-1; cdr3_nt: TGTGCCACTACAACCCTGGACAGGGACAATTCACCCCTCCACTTT; cdr3_aa: CATTTLDRDNSPLHF
d_call: -; clone_size: -; j_call: TRBJ2-5; v_call: TRBV25-1; cdr3_nt: TGTGCCAGCAGTGAATCCGGACGTCAAGAGACCCAGTACTTC; cdr3_aa: CASSESGRQETQYF
d_call: -; clone_size: -; j_call: TRBJ2-1; v_call: TRBV24-1; cdr3_nt: TGTGCCACCAGTGATTTTGGGGGGAGTAGCGGACGAGGCAATGAGCAGTTCTTC; cdr3_aa: CATSDFGGSSGRGNEQFF
d_call: -; clone_size: -; j_call: TRBJ2-5; v_call: TRBV28; cdr3_nt: TGTGCCAGCAGTTTAGGCCCCGGGGCGCTACAAGAGACCCAGTACTTC; cdr3_aa: CASSLGPGALQETQYF
d_call: -; clone_size: -; j_call: TRBJ2-5; v_call: TRBV7-9; cdr3_nt: TGTGCCAGCAGCTCAGCAGGGTACGAGACCCAGTACTTC; cdr3_aa: CASSSAGYETQYF
d_call: TRBD1; clone_size: -; j_call: TRBJ1-6; v_call: TRBV2; cdr3_nt: TGTGCCAGCAGTGAAGCATGGGGACAGGATGGTTCACCCCTCCACTTT; cdr3_aa: CASSEAWGQDGSPLHF
d_call: -; clone_size: few; j_call: TRBJ2-3; v_call: TRBV4-2; cdr3_nt: TGTGCCAGCACCCCCTTCACCGCGGACGCCACAGATACGCAGTATTTT; cdr3_aa: CASTPFTADATDTQYF
d_call: TRBD1; clone_size: -; j_call: TRBJ2-2; v_call: TRBV27; cdr3_nt: TGTGCCAGCAGCATGACAGGGGGAGAGGCCGGGGAGCTGTTTTTT; cdr3_aa: CASSMTGGEAGELFF
d_call: -; clone_size: -; j_call: TRBJ2-1; v_call: TRBV18; cdr3_nt: TGTGCCAGCTCACCCGCCCCCCTCGGGGAGCAGTTCTTC; cdr3_aa: CASSPAPLGEQFF
d_call: TRBD1; clone_size: -; j_call: TRBJ2-7; v_call: TRBV9; cdr3_nt: TGTGCCAGCAGCCTTGGACAGGCCACCTACGAGCAGTACTTC; cdr3_aa: CASSLGQATYEQYF
d_call: -; clone_size: once; j_call: TRBJ2-2; v_call: TRBV7-3; cdr3_nt: TGTGCCAGCAGCTTGGGGGCGAACACCGGGGAGCTGTTTTTT; cdr3_aa: CASSLGANTGELFF
d_call: -; clone_size: -; j_call: TRBJ1-6; v_call: TRBV12-2; cdr3_nt: TGTGCAAGTCGCCACGGGAATTCACCCCTCCACTTT; cdr3_aa: CASRHGNSPLHF
d_call: -; clone_size: -; j_call: TRBJ1-3; v_call: TRBV29-1; cdr3_nt: TGCAGCGTTGCTGACGGGAGGGGCCGGGGAAACACCATATATTTT; cdr3_aa: CSVADGRGRGNTIYF
d_call: -; clone_size: -; j_call: TRBJ2-7; v_call: TRBV2; cdr3_nt: TGTGCCAGCAACGGCTACCGCGGCCGCTACGAGCAGTACTTC; cdr3_aa: CASNGYRGRYEQYF
d_call: -; clone_size: -; j_call: TRBJ2-2; v_call: TRBV10-3; cdr3_nt: TGTGCCATCAGATTAGGGGGGGGCACCGGGGAGCTGTTTTTT; cdr3_aa: CAIRLGGGTGELFF
d_call: -; clone_size: -; j_call: TRBJ1-2; v_call: TRBV5-1; cdr3_nt: TGCGCCAGCAGCTCTTTTGGACGGGAAGCCTTTGGCTACACCTTC; cdr3_aa: CASSSFGREAFGYTF
d_call: -; clone_size: once; j_call: TRBJ2-2; v_call: TRBV2; cdr3_nt: TGTGCCAGCAGTGTGGGCGCCGGGGAGCTGTTTTTT; cdr3_aa: CASSVGAGELFF
d_call: TRBD1; clone_size: -; j_call: TRBJ1-1; v_call: TRBV28; cdr3_nt: TGTGCCAGCAGTTTAAGAGGACAGGGGAACACTGAAGCTTTCTTT; cdr3_aa: CASSLRGQGNTEAFF
d_call: -; clone_size: once; j_call: TRBJ1-5; v_call: TRBV27; cdr3_nt: TGTGCCAGCAGGCAGGGGAGCAATCAGCCCCAGCATTTT; cdr3_aa: CASRQGSNQPQHF
d_call: TRBD1; clone_size: -; j_call: TRBJ2-6; v_call: TRBV9; cdr3_nt: TGTGCCAGCAGCGTACCGGGACAGGGGGGATCTGGGGCCAACGTCCTGACTTTC; cdr3_aa: CASSVPGQGGSGANVLTF
d_call: -; clone_size: -; j_call: TRBJ2-4; v_call: TRBV5-8; cdr3_nt: TGTGCCAGCAGCTCTGGACAGACCCTAGCCAAAAACATTCAGTACTTC; cdr3_aa: CASSSGQTLAKNIQYF
d_call: -; clone_size: -; j_call: TRBJ1-1; v_call: TRBV19; cdr3_nt: TGTGCCAGTACCCCTGGGCAGGGAGGAGCTTTCTTT; cdr3_aa: CASTPGQGGAFF
d_call: -; clone_size: -; j_call: TRBJ1-6; v_call: TRBV5-1; cdr3_nt: TGCGCCAGCAGCTTGGCCCCTGGGGGCGAGTCACCCCTCCACTTT; cdr3_aa: CASSLAPGGESPLHF
d_call: -; clone_size: few; j_call: TRBJ2-3; v_call: TRBV24-1; cdr3_nt: TGTGCCACGGGAGTGTCAGATACGCAGTATTTT; cdr3_aa: CATGVSDTQYF
d_call: -; clone_size: -; j_call: TRBJ2-3; v_call: TRBV7-3; cdr3_nt: TGTGCCAGCAGCTTAATGGCGCGTCTCCACAGAGATACGCAGTATTTT; cdr3_aa: CASSLMARLHRDTQYF
d_call: -; clone_size: -; j_call: TRBJ1-1; v_call: TRBV10-2; cdr3_nt: TGCGCCAGCAGTGAGTATAATCAAGGGGCGGCCACTGAAGCTTTCTTT; cdr3_aa: CASSEYNQGAATEAFF
d_call: -; clone_size: -; j_call: TRBJ2-1; v_call: TRBV10-3; cdr3_nt: TGTGCCATCAGTTGGACGGGGAGGTTCGAGCAGTTCTTC; cdr3_aa: CAISWTGRFEQFF
d_call: -; clone_size: once; j_call: TRBJ1-1; v_call: TRBV6-5; cdr3_nt: TGTGCCAGCAGTTACTCGTCAGGGGCGAACACTGAAGCTTTCTTT; cdr3_aa: CASSYSSGANTEAFF